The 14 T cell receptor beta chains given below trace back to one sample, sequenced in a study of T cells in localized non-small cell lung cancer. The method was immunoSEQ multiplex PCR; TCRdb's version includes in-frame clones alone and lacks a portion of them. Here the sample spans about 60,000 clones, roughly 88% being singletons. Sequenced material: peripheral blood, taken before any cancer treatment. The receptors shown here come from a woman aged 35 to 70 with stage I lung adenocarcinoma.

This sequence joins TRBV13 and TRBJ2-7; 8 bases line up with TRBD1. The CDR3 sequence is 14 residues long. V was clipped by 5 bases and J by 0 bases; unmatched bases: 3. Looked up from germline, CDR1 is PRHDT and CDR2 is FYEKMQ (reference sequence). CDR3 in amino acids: CASSPGQGSYEQYF. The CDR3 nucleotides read TGTGCCAGCAGCCCTGGACAGGGCTCCTACGAGCAGTACTTC. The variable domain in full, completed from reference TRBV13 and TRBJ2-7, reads AAGVIQSPRHLIKEKRETATLKCYPIPRHDTVYWYQQGPGQDPQFLISFYEKMQSDKGSIPDRFSAQQFSDYHSELNMSSLELGDSALYFCASSPGQGSYEQYFGPGTRLTVT.

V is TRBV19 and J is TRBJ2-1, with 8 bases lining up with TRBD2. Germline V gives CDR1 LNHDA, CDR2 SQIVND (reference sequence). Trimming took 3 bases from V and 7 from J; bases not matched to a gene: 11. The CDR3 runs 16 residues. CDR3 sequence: CASSMVFTGGQNEQFF. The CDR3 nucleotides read TGTGCCAGTAGTATGGTCTTCACGGGGGGGCAGAATGAGCAGTTCTTC. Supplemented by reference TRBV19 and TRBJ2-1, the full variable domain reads DGGITQSPKYLFRKEGQNVTLSCEQNLNHDAMYWYRQDPGQGLRLIYYSQIVNDFQKGDIAEGYSVSREKKESFPLTVTSAQKNPTAFYLCASSMVFTGGQNEQFFGPGTRLTVL.

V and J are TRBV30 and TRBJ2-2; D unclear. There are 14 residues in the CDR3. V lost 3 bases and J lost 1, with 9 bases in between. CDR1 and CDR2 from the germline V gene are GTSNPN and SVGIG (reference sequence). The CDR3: CAWREWENTGELFF. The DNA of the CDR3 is TGTGCCTGGAGAGAATGGGAGAACACCGGGGAGCTGTTTTTT.

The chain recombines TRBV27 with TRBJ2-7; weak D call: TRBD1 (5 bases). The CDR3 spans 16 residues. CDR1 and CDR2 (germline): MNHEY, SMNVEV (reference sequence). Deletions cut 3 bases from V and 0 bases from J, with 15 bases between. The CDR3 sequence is CASSFATAWASYEQYF. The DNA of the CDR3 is TGTGCCAGCAGTTTCGCGACAGCCTGGGCCTCCTACGAGCAGTACTTC.

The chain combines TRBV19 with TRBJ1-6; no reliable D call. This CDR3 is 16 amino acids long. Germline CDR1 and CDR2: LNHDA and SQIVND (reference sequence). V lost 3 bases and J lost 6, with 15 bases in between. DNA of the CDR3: TGTGCCAGTAGTATCGGAGGGTCTAAATTTAATTCACCCCTCCACTTT. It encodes CASSIGGSKFNSPLHF.

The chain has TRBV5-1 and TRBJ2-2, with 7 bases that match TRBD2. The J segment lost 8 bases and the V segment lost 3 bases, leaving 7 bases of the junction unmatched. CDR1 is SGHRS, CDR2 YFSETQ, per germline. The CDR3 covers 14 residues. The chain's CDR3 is CASSSTSPRGELFF. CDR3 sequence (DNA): TGCGCCAGCAGCTCGACTAGCCCCAGGGGGGAGCTGTTTTTT.

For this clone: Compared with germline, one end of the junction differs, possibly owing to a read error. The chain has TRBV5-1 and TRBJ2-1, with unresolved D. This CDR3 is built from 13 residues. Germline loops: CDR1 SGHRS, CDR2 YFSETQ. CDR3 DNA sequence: TGCGCCAGCAGTTTGGACCTATTCAATGAGCAGTTCTTC. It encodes CASSLDLFNEQFF.

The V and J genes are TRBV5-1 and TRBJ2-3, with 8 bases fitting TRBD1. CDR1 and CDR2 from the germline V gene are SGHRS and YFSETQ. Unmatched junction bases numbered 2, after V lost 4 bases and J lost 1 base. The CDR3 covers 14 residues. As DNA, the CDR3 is TGCGCCAGCAGCGTGGGACAGGGCACAGATACGCAGTATTTT. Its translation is CASSVGQGTDTQYF.

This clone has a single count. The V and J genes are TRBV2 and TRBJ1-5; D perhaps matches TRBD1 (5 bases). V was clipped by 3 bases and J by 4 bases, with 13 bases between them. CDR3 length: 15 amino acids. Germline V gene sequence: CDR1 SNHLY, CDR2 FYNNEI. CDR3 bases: TGTGCCAGCAGTGAGGGGGAAGGAAGAAATCAGCCCCAGCATTTT. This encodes CASSEGEGRNQPQHF.

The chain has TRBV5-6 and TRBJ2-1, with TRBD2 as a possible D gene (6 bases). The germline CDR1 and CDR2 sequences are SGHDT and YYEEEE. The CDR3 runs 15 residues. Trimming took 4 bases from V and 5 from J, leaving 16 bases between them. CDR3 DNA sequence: TGTGCCAGCAGCGGATGGACTAATGAGAACAATGAGCAGTTCTTC. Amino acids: CASSGWTNENNEQFF. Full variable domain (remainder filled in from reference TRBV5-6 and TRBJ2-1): DAGVTQSPTHLIKTRGQQVTLRCSPKSGHDTVSWYQQALGQGPQFIFQYYEEEERQRGNFPDRFSGHQFPNYSSELNVNALLLGDSALYLCASSGWTNENNEQFFGPGTRLTVL.

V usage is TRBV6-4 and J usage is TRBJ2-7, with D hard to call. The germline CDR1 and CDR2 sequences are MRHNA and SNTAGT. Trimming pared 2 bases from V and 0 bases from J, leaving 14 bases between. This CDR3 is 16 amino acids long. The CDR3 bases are TGTGCCAGCAGTGACCCTTACAGTCGCCGCTCCTACGAGCAGTACTTC. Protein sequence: CASSDPYSRRSYEQYF.

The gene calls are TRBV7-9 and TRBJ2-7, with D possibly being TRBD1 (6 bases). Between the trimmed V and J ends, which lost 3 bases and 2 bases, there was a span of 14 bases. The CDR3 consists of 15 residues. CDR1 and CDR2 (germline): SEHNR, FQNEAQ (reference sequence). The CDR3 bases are TGTGCCAGCAGCTTCTCAGGGGACCCTCCCTACGAGCAGTACTTC. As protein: CASSFSGDPPYEQYF.

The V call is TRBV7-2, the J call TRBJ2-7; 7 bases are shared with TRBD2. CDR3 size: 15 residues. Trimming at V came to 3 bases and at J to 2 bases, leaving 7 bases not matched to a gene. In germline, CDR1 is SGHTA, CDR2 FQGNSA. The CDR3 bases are TGTGCCAGCAGCTTTGGGGGAGGGCCCGCCTACGAGCAGTACTTC. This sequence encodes CASSFGGGPAYEQYF.

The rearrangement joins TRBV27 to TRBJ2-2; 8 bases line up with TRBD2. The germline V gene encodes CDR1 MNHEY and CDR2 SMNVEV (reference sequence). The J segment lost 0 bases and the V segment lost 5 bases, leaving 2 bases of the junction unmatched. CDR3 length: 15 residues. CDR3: CASSPLAANTGELFF. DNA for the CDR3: TGTGCCAGCAGTCCACTAGCGGCGAACACCGGGGAGCTGTTTTTT.